This T cell receptor beta chain was retrieved from a study of T-cell reconstitution after alpha-beta-depleted transplantation in children. Researchers prepared the TCRbeta library using unique molecular identifiers, the study reports. TCRdb re-called the PCR reads through MiXCR, storing one row per CDR3 protein. The sample has about 460,000 distinct CDR3 sequences, approximately 12% seen once. Germline CDR1 and CDR2: SGHAT and FQNNGV. V was pared by 5 bases and J by 7 bases, with 14 bases between. This CDR3 has 13 amino acids. This clonotype was seen only a few times. Here the sequenced sample was PBMCs from the stem cell graft donor, taken from the stem cell graft. The receptor was isolated from a human donor who donated a stem cell graft to a child with combined immunodeficiency. This chain connects TRBV11-2 to TRBJ1-1; D ambiguous. The CDR3 loop is CASSLIAGVEAFF. In DNA form, the CDR3 reads TGTGCCAGCAGCCTAATTGCGGGAGTTGAAGCTTTCTTT.